This TCR beta chain was profiled in a study of T cell clusters in autoimmune cytopenias. Considering frequency, this clonotype is medium-sized (0.01 to 0.1%). TRB rearrangements were amplified by touch-down multiplex PCR with mixed TRB-A/B primers. No DNA is given; TCRdb re-called the multiplex PCR reads and lists each CDR3 protein once. The sample includes fewer than 7,500 distinct CDR3 sequences. TRB amplification used 250 ng of peripheral blood genomic DNA. In germline, CDR1 is MNHEY, CDR2 SVGAGI. This CDR3 is 12 amino acids long. The same data also contributed to another study, on T cell repertoires in aging, cancer and after chemotherapy. That source reports: Donors were grouped into six age bands spanning 30 or younger through 70 or older.

Sample: peripheral blood. This TCR was sampled from a human donor in good health. The chain links TRBV6-5 to TRBJ2-7; TCRdb gives TRBD1 as the D gene, but with no DNA this cannot be confirmed. The chain's CDR3 is CASSPDPYEQYF.